This T cell receptor (beta chain) emerged from a study of blood T cells in healthy people across ages. Study results and caveats: It was held that diversity estimates obtained from one million T cells represented underestimates.

Trimming took 7 bases from V and 0 from J, leaving 16 bases between them. Germline assignment: CDR1 MNHEY and CDR2 SVGEGT. This CDR3 region has 16 residues. A word on this clonotype: Its antigen is undetermined.

Through a sample-barcoded 5' primer and a J-beta primer mix, a second PCR was run for about 7 to 12 cycles. Tags on each cDNA molecule came from a template-switch adaptor with 12 random nucleotides. From the 5' RACE reads, TCRdb called clonotypes with MiXCR, one entry per CDR3 protein. The sample lists some 900,000 distinct CDR3 sequences; about 48% were seen once. Each individual donor underwent a draw of roughly 10 milliliters of peripheral blood. The sample was blood. The chain links TRBV6-2 or TRBV6-3 to TRBJ2-1, with D possibly matching TRBD2 (6 bases). This receptor was identified in a man younger than 40 in good health. The CDR3 here is CASIRGLSSSYNEQFF. The CDR3 coding sequence is TGTGCCAGCATCCGTGGACTATCAAGCTCCTACAATGAGCAGTTCTTC.